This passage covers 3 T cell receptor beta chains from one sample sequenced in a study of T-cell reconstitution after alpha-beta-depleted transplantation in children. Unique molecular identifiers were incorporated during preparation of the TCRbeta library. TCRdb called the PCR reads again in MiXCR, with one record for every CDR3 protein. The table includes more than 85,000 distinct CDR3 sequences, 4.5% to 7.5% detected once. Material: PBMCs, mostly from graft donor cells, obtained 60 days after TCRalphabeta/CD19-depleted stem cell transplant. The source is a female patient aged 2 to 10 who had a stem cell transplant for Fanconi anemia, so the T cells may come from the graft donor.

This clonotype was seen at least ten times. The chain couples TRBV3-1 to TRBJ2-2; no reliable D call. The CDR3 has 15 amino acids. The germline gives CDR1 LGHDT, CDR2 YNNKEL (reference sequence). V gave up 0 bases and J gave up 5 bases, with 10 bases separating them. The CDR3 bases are TGTGCCAGCAGCCAAGATACCTTTCCTACCGGGGAGCTGTTTTTT. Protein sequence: CASSQDTFPTGELFF.

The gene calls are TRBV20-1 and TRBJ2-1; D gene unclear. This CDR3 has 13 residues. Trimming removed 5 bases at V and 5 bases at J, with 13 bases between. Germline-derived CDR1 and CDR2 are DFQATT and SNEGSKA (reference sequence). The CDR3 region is CSAASGGHNEQFF. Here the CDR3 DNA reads TGCAGTGCTGCGTCCGGCGGACACAATGAGCAGTTCTTC.

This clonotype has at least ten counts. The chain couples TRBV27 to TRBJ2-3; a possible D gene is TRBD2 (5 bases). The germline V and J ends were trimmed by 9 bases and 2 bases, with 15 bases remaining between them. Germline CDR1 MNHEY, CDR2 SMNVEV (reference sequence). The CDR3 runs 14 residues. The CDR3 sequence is CASSSSVYTDTQYF. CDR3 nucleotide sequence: TGTGCCAGTAGTAGTAGCGTATACACAGATACGCAGTATTTT.